This entry describes one TCR beta chain. This record comes from a study of T cells in Graves' hyperthyroidism and ophthalmopathy. Using RNA transcripts as the source, TCR beta CDR3 regions were amplified. The primer set for the first-round RT-PCR of the TCR CDR3 was HTBI. TCRdb processed the multiplex PCR reads anew with MiXCR; each CDR3 protein has one entry. In the table there are under 400,000 distinct CDR3 sequences, around a sixth of which are singletons. These patients, aged 18 to 65, had recently diagnosed hyperthyroidism lasting under 2 months. Researchers barred patients who had uncontrolled infection, other autoimmune disease, pregnancy or lactation. Sequencing was performed on blood. The TCR was taken from a woman between 50 and 59 years old with Graves' hyperthyroidism.

CDR3 nucleotides: TGTGGGGTTTTCTACGAGCAGTACGTC. Protein sequence: CGVFYEQYV. The chain is built from TRBV12-3 or TRBV12-4 and TRBJ2-7; D is undetermined. This CDR3 is built from 9 residues.